Below are 10 T cell receptor beta chains sequenced from a single sample in a study of beta chain features in type 1 diabetes. Points from the study as a whole: Shortening of TCRB CDR3s, moderate but significant, appeared in all four CD4+ subsets of Type 1 diabetes patients.

As every portion of the isolated RNA was reverse transcribed, the sequencing read expressed TCRB transcripts. TCRdb keeps only in-frame clones here, not all; method: immunoSEQ multiplex PCR. Here the sample spans roughly 230,000 clones, 11% being singletons. These receptors' targets are unknown. Sequencing input: naive CD4+ T cells from blood. Receptors were obtained from a man between 25 and 39 years old with type 1 diabetes.

The V and J genes are TRBV2 and TRBJ2-1; D is perhaps TRBD1 (7 bases). The germline CDR1 and CDR2 sequences are SNHLY and FYNNEI. The CDR3 has 13 residues. Trimming stripped 9 bases from V and 7 bases from J, with 16 bases between. In DNA form, the CDR3 reads TGTGCCAGTACAAAACAGGGGAGGAATGAGCAGTTCTTC. This sequence encodes CASTKQGRNEQFF.

In its sample, this clone was seen a few times. V is TRBV4-2 and J is TRBJ1-4; D ambiguous. From germline, CDR1 is LGHNA and CDR2 YNFKEQ. The CDR3 is 12 amino acids. Trimming shortened V by 8 bases and J by 5 bases, and 9 bases separated the two germline ends. The DNA of the CDR3 is TGTGCCAGCGGCGAGGCAAATGAAAAACTGTTTTTT. Translating it yields CASGEANEKLFF.

This clone was found a few times. Other DNA variants within this sample encode the same CDR3. The rearrangement uses TRBV9 and TRBJ2-3; TRBD1 agrees at 8 bases. The CDR3 has 15 amino acids. V lost 2 bases, J lost 2 bases, and 4 bases stayed unmatched. Per the germline V gene, CDR1 is SGDLS and CDR2 is YYNGEE. The chain's CDR3 is CASSVGTGYTDTQYF. DNA of the CDR3: TGTGCCAGCAGCGTCGGGACAGGTTACACAGATACGCAGTATTTT. The variable domain in full, completed from reference TRBV9 and TRBJ2-3, reads DSGVTQTPKHLITATGQRVTLRCSPRSGDLSVYWYQQSLDQGLQFLIQYYNGEERAKGNILERFSAQQFPDLHSELNLSSLELGDSALYFCASSVGTGYTDTQYFGPGTRLTVL.

This clone was counted a few times. The gene calls are TRBV7-2 and TRBJ1-5; D is unclear. CDR3 length: 15 residues. Trimming stripped 2 bases from V and 0 bases from J, with 8 bases between. Germline lookup yields CDR1 SGHTA and CDR2 FQGNSA. The CDR3 region is CASSLLGNSNQPQHF. The CDR3 DNA reads as TGTGCCAGCAGCTTACTAGGAAATAGCAATCAGCCCCAGCATTTT.

On this clone: The same CDR3 can be traced to other DNA sequences in this sample. This chain links TRBV7-9 with TRBJ2-2; the D is unclear. The V gene's germline CDR1 is SEHNR and CDR2 FQNEAQ (reference sequence). The CDR3 is 12 amino acids. Trimming stripped 2 bases from V and 6 bases from J, with 4 bases between. The CDR3: CASSLSAGELFF. The CDR3 DNA sequence: TGTGCCAGCAGCTTAAGCGCCGGGGAGCTGTTTTTT.

In its sample, this clone was seen a few times. The rearrangement uses TRBV30 and TRBJ1-2, with D tentatively TRBD1 (6 bases). The V gene's germline CDR1 is GTSNPN and CDR2 SVGIG (reference sequence). Trimming removed 2 bases from V and 6 bases from J, with 16 bases in between. The CDR3 is made up of 14 amino acids. This CDR3 reads CAWSTRGRGDGYTF. CDR3 coding DNA: TGTGCCTGGAGTACCCGCGGCAGGGGTGATGGCTACACCTTC.

This chain links TRBV7-2 with TRBJ2-1; the D gene is possibly TRBD2 (7 bases). Germline V gene sequence: CDR1 SGHTA, CDR2 FQGNSA. The CDR3 is made up of 14 amino acids. V was trimmed by 6 bases and J by 8 bases, leaving 17 bases between them. The CDR3: CASSKRGGLHEQFF. The CDR3 coding sequence is TGTGCCAGCAGTAAGAGGGGGGGCCTTCATGAGCAGTTCTTC.

The rearrangement uses TRBV27 and TRBJ2-5; 7 nucleotides line up with TRBD1. The CDR3 runs 16 residues. V lost 2 bases to trimming and J lost 4 bases; unmatched junction nucleotides: 10. The germline gives CDR1 MNHEY, CDR2 SMNVEV (reference sequence). CDR3 protein: CASSLRQGSLIETQYF. In DNA form, the CDR3 reads TGTGCCAGCAGTTTAAGACAGGGTTCTCTGATAGAGACCCAGTACTTC.

The chain couples TRBV19 to TRBJ1-2, with TRBD1 identical over 9 bases. Germline CDR1 reads LNHDA; CDR2 reads SQIVND (reference sequence). V trimming: 7 bases; J trimming: 6 bases; junction bases outside the gene matches: 12. The CDR3 extends over 15 amino acids. The CDR3 nucleotides are TGTGCCAGTACCTCGGGGTCAGGACAGGGGCATGGCTACACCTTC. Protein: CASTSGSGQGHGYTF.

CDR3: CSVEQGANYGYTF. Here the CDR3 DNA reads TGCAGCGTTGAACAGGGGGCAAACTATGGCTACACCTTC. The V and J genes are TRBV29-1 and TRBJ1-2; TRBD1 matches 8 bases. Germline V gene sequence: CDR1 SQVTM, CDR2 ANQGSEA. With V trimmed by 2 bases and J by 2 bases, 1 base remained unmatched. The length of the CDR3 is 13 residues.